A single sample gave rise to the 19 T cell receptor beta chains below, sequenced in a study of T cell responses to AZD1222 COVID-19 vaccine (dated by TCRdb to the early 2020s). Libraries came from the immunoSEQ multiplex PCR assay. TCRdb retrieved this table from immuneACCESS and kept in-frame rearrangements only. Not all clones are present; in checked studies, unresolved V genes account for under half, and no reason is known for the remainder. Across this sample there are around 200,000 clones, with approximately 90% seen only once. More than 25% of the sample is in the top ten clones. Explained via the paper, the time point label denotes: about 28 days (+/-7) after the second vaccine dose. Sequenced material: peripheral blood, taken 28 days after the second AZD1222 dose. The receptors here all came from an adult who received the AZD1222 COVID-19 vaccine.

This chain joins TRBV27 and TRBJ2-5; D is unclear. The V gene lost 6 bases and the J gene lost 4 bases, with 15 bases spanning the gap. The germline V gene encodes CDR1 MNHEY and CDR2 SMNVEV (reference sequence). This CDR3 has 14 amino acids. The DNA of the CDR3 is TGTGCCAGCAGCTTACTACCCCGCGGAGAGACCCAGTACTTC. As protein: CASSLLPRGETQYF.

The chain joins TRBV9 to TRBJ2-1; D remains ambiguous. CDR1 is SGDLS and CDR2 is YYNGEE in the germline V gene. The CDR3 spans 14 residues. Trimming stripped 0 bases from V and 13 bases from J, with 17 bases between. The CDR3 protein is CASSVAATLGEQFF. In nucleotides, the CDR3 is TGTGCCAGCAGCGTAGCAGCGACTCTCGGAGAACAGTTCTTC. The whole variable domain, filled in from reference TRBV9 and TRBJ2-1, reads DSGVTQTPKHLITATGQRVTLRCSPRSGDLSVYWYQQSLDQGLQFLIQYYNGEERAKGNILERFSAQQFPDLHSELNLSSLELGDSALYFCASSVAATLGEQFFGPGTRLTVL.

The chain's CDR3 is CASSVRGEETQYF. The CDR3 DNA is TGTGCCAGCAGCGTAAGGGGGGAAGAGACCCAGTACTTC. The J gene is TRBJ2-5, the V gene TRBV9; possibly TRBD1 or TRBD2 for D (6 bases each). CDR1 and CDR2 (germline): SGDLS, YYNGEE. The V end was cut by 1 base, the J end by 3 bases, with 7 bases between. The CDR3 is 13 residues long. Drawing the rest from reference TRBV9 and TRBJ2-5, the complete variable domain is DSGVTQTPKHLITATGQRVTLRCSPRSGDLSVYWYQQSLDQGLQFLIQYYNGEERAKGNILERFSAQQFPDLHSELNLSSLELGDSALYFCASSVRGEETQYFGPGTRLLVL.

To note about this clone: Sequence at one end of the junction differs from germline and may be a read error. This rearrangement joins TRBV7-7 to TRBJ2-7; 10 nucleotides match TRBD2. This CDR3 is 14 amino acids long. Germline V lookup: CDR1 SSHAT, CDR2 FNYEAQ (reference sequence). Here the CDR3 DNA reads TGTGCTAGCAGCCCTCGGACTAGCGGATACGAGCAGTACTTC. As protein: CASSPRTSGYEQYF.

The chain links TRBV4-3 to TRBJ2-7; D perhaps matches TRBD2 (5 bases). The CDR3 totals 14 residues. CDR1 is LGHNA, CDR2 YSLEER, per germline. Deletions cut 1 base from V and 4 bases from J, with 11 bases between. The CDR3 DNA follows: TGCGCCAGCAGCCAAGCCGTTAGGGAGTACGAGCAGTACTTC. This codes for CASSQAVREYEQYF.

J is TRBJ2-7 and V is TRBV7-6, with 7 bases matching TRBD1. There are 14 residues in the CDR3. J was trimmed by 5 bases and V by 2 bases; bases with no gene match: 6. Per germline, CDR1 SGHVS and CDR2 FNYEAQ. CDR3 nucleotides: TGTGCCAGCAGCTTAAGGGACACAGGGGACGAGCAGTACTTC. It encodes CASSLRDTGDEQYF.

The CDR3 coding sequence is TGTGCCAGTAGTATAGATGGACAGGGAAATCAGCCCCAGCATTTT. It encodes CASSIDGQGNQPQHF. This chain uses TRBV19 with TRBJ1-5; 8 nucleotides align to TRBD1. Germline-derived CDR1 and CDR2 are LNHDA and SQIVND (reference sequence). This CDR3 contains 15 residues. V dropped 0 bases and J dropped 4; count of bases not matched to a gene: 2.

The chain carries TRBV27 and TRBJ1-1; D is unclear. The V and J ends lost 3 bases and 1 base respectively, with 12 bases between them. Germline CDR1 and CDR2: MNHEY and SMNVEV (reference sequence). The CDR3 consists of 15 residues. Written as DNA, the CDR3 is TGTGCCAGCAGTTTGGCGAGACGTTCGAACACTGAAGCTTTCTTT. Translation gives CASSLARRSNTEAFF.

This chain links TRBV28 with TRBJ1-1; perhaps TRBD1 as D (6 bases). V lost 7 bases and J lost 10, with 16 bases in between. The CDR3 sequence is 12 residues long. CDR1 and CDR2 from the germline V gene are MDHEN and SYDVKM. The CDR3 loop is CASTPGGERAFF. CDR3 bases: TGTGCCAGCACCCCCGGGGGCGAGAGAGCTTTCTTT.

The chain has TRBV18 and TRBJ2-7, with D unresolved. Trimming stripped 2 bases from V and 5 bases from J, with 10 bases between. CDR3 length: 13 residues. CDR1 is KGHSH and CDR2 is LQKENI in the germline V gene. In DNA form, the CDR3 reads TGTGCCAGCTCACCAAGGCCTATAGACGAGCAGTACTTC. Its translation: CASSPRPIDEQYF.

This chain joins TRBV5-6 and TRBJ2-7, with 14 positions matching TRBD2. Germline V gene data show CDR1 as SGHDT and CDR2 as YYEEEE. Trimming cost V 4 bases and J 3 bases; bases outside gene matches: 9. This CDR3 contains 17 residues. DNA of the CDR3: TGTGCCAGCAGCCGCCGGGGGGGACTAGCGGGAGTCTACGAGCAGTACTTC. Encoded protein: CASSRRGGLAGVYEQYF.

In DNA form, the CDR3 reads TGTGCCAGCAGCCCCGCTTATGGGGACGGATCTGGAAACACCATATATTTT. This encodes CASSPAYGDGSGNTIYF. The chain couples TRBV13 to TRBJ1-3, with a possible D match to TRBD1 (5 bases). V lost 5 bases and J 1 base, leaving 18 bases between the germline ends. The length of the CDR3 is 17 residues. Germline V CDR1 and CDR2: PRHDT, FYEKMQ (reference sequence).

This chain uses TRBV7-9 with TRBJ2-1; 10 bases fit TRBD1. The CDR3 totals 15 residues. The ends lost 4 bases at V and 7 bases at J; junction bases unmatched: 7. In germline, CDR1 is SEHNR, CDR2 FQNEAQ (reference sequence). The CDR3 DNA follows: TGTGCCAGCAGCTCACGACAGGGGGCGCGGAATGAGCAGTTCTTC. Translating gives CASSSRQGARNEQFF.

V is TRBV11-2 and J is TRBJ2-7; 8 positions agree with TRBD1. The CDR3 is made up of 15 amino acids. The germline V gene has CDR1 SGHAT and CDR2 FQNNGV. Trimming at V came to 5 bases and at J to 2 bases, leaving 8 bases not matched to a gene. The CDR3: CASSPIPRGPYEQYF. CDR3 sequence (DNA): TGTGCCAGCAGCCCAATTCCCAGGGGGCCCTACGAGCAGTACTTC.

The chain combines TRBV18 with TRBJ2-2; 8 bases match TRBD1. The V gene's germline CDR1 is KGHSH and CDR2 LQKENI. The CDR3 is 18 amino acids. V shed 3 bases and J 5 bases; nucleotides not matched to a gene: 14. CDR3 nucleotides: TGTGCCAGCTCACCGGCGGGACAGGCCGCCCGGAGAACCGGGGAGCTGTTTTTT. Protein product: CASSPAGQAARRTGELFF.

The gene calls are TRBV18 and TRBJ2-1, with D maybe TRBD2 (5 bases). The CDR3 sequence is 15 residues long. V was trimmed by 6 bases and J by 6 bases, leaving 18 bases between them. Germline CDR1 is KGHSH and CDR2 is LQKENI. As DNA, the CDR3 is TGTGCCAGCTCGGTTTTTGAGAGGGCGGGCAATGAGCAGTTCTTC. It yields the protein CASSVFERAGNEQFF. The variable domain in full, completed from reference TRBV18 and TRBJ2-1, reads NAGVMQNPRHLVRRRGQEARLRCSPMKGHSHVYWYRQLPEEGLKFMVYLQKENIIDESGMPKERFSAEFPKEGPSILRIQQVVRGDSAAYFCASSVFERAGNEQFFGPGTRLTVL.

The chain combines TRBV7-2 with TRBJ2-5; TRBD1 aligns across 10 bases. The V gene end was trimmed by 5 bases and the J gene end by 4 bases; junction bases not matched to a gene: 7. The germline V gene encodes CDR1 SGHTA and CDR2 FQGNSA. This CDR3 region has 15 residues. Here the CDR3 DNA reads TGTGCCAGCAGCCTGCGCGGGGACAGGGGAGAGACCCAGTACTTC. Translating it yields CASSLRGDRGETQYF.

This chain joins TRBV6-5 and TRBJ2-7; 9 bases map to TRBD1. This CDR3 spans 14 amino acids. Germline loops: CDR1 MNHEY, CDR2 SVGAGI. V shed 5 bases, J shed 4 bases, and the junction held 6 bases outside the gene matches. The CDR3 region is CASSKQGQGYEQYF. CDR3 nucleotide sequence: TGTGCCAGCAGTAAACAGGGACAGGGTTACGAGCAGTACTTC.

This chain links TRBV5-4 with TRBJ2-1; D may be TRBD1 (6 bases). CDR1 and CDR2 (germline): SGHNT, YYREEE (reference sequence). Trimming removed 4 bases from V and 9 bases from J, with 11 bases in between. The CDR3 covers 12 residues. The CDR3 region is CASSAGVTEQFF. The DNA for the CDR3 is TGTGCCAGCAGCGCAGGGGTGACTGAGCAGTTCTTC. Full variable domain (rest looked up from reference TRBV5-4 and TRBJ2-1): ETGVTQSPTHLIKTRGQQVTLRCSSQSGHNTVSWYQQALGQGPQFIFQYYREEENGRGNFPPRFSGLQFPNYSSELNVNALELDDSALYLCASSAGVTEQFFGPGTRLTVL.